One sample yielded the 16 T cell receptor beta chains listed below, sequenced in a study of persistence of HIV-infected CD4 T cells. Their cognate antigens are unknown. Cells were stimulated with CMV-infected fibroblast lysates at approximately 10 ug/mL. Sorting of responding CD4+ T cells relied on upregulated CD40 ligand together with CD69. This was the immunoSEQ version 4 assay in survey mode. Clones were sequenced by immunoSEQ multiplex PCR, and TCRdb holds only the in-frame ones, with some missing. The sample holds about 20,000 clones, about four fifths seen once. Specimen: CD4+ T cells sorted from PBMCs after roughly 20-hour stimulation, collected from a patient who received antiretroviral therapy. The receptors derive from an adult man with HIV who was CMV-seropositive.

The CDR3 spells CASSIGGGNEKLFF. CDR3 coding DNA: TGTGCCAGTAGTATCGGCGGGGGGAATGAAAAACTGTTTTTT. The chain has TRBV19 and TRBJ1-4, with a tentative D call TRBD1 (5 bases). CDR1 is LNHDA and CDR2 is SQIVND in the germline V gene (reference sequence). Trimming took 3 bases from V and 5 from J, leaving 10 bases between them. The CDR3 runs to 14 residues. Complete variable domain (other parts from reference TRBV19 and TRBJ1-4): DGGITQSPKYLFRKEGQNVTLSCEQNLNHDAMYWYRQDPGQGLRLIYYSQIVNDFQKGDIAEGYSVSREKKESFPLTVTSAQKNPTAFYLCASSIGGGNEKLFFGSGTQLSVL.

CDR3 protein: CASSLAVDFANTGELFF. CDR3 nucleotide sequence: TGCGCCAGCAGCTTGGCCGTGGACTTCGCGAACACCGGGGAGCTGTTTTTT. The chain recombines TRBV5-1 with TRBJ2-2, with a tentative D call TRBD2 (5 bases). CDR1 and CDR2 from the germline V gene are SGHRS and YFSETQ. The length of the CDR3 is 17 residues. Deletions cut 0 bases from V and 0 bases from J, with 12 bases between.

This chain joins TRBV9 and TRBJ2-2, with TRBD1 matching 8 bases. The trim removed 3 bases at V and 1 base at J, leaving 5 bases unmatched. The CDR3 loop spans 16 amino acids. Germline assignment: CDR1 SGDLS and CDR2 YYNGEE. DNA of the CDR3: TGTGCCAGCAGCGCCACCGGGACAGGGAACACCGGGGAGCTGTTTTTT. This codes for CASSATGTGNTGELFF.

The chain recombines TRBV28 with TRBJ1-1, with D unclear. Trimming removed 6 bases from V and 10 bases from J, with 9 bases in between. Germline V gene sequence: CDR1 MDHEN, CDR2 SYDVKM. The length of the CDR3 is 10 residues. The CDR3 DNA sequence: TGTGCCAGCAGCTCCTCCTCAGCTTTCTTT. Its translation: CASSSSSAFF.

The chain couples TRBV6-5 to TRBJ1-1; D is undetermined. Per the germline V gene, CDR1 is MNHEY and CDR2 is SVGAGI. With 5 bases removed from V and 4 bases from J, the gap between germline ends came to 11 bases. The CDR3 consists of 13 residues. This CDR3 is CASSPGPVTEAFF. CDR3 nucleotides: TGTGCCAGCAGTCCCGGGCCGGTCACTGAAGCTTTCTTT.

The CDR3 sequence: CASSTRDRGDYEKLFF. CDR3 DNA sequence: TGTGCCAGCAGCACCCGGGACAGGGGAGATTATGAAAAACTGTTTTTT. The J gene is TRBJ1-4, the V gene TRBV9; 10 positions match TRBD1. After removal of 4 bases from V and 6 bases from J, the junction contained 9 bases not matched to a gene. CDR3 length: 16 amino acids. CDR1 is SGDLS, CDR2 YYNGEE, per germline.

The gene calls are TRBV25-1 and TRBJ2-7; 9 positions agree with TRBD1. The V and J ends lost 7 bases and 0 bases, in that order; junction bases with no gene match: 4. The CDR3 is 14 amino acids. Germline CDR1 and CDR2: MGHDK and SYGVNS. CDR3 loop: CASTGQGNSYEQYF. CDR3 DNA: TGTGCCAGCACAGGACAGGGGAACTCCTACGAGCAGTACTTC.

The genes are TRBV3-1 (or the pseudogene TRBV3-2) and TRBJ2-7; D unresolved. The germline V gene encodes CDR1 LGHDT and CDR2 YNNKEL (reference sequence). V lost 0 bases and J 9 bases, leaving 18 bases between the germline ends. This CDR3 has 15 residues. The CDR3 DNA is TGTGCCAGCAGCCAAGACGCTCTTCGAGGTCAGCGGCAGTACTTC. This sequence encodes CASSQDALRGQRQYF.

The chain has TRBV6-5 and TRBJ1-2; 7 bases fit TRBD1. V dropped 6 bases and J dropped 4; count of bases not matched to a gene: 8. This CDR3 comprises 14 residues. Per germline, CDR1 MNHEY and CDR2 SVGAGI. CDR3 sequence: CASRHQQGTYGYTF. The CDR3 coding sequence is TGTGCCAGCAGACACCAACAGGGGACCTATGGCTACACCTTC.

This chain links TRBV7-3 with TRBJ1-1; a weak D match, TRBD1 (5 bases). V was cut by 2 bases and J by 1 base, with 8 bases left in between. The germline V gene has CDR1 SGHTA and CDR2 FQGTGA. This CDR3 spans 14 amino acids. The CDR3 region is CASSLGGGNTEAFF. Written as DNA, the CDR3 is TGTGCCAGCAGCTTAGGGGGAGGGAACACTGAAGCTTTCTTT.

CDR3 nucleotides: TGTGCCAGCAGAATATCCCCGGGACTGGGCACCGGGGAGCTGTTTTTT. This translates into CASRISPGLGTGELFF. The chain uses TRBV6-6 and TRBJ2-2; tentatively, D is TRBD2 (6 bases). The CDR3 has 16 residues. The V gene's germline CDR1 is MNHNY and CDR2 SVGAGI (reference sequence). V lost 6 bases to trimming and J lost 4 bases, with 18 bases between them.

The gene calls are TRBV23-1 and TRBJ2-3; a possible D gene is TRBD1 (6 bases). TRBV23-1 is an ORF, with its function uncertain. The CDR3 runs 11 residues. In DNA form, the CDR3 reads TGCGTCGGGACACGCACAGATACGCAGTATTTT. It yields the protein CVGTRTDTQYF.

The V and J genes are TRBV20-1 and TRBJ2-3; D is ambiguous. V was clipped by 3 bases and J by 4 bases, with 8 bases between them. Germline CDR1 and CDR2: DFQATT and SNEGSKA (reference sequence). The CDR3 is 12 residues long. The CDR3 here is CSASADPDTQYF. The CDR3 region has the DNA TGCAGTGCTAGTGCGGACCCAGATACGCAGTATTTT.

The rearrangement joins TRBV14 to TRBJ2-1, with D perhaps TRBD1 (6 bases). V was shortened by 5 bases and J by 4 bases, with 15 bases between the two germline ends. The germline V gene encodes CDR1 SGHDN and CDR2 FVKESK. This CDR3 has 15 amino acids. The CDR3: CASSFGTPLYNEQFF. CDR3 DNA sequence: TGTGCCAGCAGCTTCGGGACACCTTTGTACAATGAGCAGTTCTTC.

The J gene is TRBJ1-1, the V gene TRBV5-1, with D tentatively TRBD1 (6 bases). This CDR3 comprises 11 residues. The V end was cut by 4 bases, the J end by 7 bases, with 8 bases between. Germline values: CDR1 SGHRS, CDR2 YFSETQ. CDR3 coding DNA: TGCGCCAGCAGCATCAGGGGTGAAGCTTTCTTT. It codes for CASSIRGEAFF.

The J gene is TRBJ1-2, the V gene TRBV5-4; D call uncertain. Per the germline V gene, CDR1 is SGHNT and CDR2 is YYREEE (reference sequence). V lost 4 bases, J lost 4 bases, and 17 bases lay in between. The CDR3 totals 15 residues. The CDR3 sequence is CASSRDSTSAYGYTF. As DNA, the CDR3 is TGTGCCAGCAGCCGAGACTCAACTAGCGCCTATGGCTACACCTTC. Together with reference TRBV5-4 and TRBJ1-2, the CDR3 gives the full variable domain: ETGVTQSPTHLIKTRGQQVTLRCSSQSGHNTVSWYQQALGQGPQFIFQYYREEENGRGNFPPRFSGLQFPNYSSELNVNALELDDSALYLCASSRDSTSAYGYTFGSGTRLTVV.